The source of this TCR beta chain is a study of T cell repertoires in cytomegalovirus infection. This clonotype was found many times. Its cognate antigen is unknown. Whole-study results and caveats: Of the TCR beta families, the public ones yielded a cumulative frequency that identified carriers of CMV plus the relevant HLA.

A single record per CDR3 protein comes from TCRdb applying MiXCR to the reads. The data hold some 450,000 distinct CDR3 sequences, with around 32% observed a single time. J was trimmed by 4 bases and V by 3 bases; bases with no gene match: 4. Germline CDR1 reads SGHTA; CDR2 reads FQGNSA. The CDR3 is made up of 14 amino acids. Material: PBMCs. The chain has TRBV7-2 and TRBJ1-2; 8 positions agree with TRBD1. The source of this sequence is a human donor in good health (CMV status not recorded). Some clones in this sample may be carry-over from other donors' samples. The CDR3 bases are TGTGCCAGCAGCTTCGACAGGGGACCCTATGGCTACACCTTC. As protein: CASSFDRGPYGYTF. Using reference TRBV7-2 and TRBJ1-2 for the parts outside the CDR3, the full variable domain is GAGVSQSPSNKVTEKGKDVELRCDPISGHTALYWYRQSLGQGLEFLIYFQGNSAPDKSGLPSDRFSAERTGGSVSTLTIQRTQQEDSAVYLCASSFDRGPYGYTFGSGTRLTVV.